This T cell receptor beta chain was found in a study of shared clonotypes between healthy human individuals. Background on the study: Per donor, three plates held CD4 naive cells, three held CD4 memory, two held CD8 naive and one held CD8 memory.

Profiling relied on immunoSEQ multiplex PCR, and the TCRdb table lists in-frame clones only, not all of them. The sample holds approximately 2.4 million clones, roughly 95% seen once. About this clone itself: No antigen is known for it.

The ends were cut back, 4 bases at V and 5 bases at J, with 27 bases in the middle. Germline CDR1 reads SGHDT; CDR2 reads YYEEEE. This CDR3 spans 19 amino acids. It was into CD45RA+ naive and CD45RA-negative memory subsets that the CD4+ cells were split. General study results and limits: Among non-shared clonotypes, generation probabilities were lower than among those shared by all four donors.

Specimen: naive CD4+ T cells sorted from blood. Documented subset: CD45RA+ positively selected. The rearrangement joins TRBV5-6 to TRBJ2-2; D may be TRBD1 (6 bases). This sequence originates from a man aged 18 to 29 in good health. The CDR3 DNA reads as TGTGCCAGCAGCCGTAGGGGGACCCTCCAAGGTCGCAGGACCGGGGAGCTGTTTTTT. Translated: CASSRRGTLQGRRTGELFF.